This record looks at one T cell receptor beta chain sequence and its context. Study processing details: For nucleated cells, counts were estimated from reference gene primer amplification. The protocol was immunoSEQ multiplex PCR, while the TCRdb copy is restricted to in-frame clones and leaves out a portion. The DNA gave D and trimming, while V, J and clone size come from that table. The sample includes 170,000 or so clones, 85% to 90% of them seen just once. The data originate from a study of blood T cell repertoires in COVID-19. Turning to the study itself: The United States, Italy and Spain were the sources of the acute and convalescent COVID-19 samples. Sources were T cells, B-cell-depleted T cells, or PBMCs; the material itself was cDNA or gDNA.

Trimming removed 5 bases from V and 5 bases from J; junction bases left unmatched: 4. The germline gives CDR1 GTSNPN, CDR2 SVGIG (reference sequence). CDR3 size: 12 residues. The sample consisted of peripheral blood. The clonotype comes from a woman aged 18 to 35 who had recovered from COVID-19. The V call is TRBV30, the J call TRBJ2-3, with 7 bases fitting TRBD2. Here the CDR3 DNA reads TGTGCCTGGGGATTAGCGGGAGATACGCAGTATTTT. It is translated as CAWGLAGDTQYF.